The entry below gives a single T cell receptor (beta chain) sequence along with its context. Sequenced by immunoSEQ multiplex PCR; TCRdb stores in-frame clones only, minus some. Here the sample spans around 2.5 million clones, 80% to 95% being singletons. V was trimmed by 3 bases and J by 3 bases, leaving 15 bases between them. There are 15 residues in the CDR3. Germline V gene sequence: CDR1 KGHSH, CDR2 LQKENI. This sample was included in a study of shared clonotypes between healthy human individuals. In the study overall: Per donor, three plates held CD4 naive cells, three held CD4 memory, two held CD8 naive and one held CD8 memory.

The sequence was collected from a man aged 18 to 30 in good health. Some clones in this sample may be carry-over from other donors' samples. The chain carries TRBV18 and TRBJ2-7; D possibly corresponds to TRBD2 (6 bases). Specimen: naive CD4+ T cells from PBMCs. Subset defined: CD45RA+ positively selected. The chain's CDR3 is CASSPGGTQIYEQYF. In nucleotides, the CDR3 is TGTGCCAGCTCACCCGGCGGGACCCAAATCTACGAGCAGTACTTC.